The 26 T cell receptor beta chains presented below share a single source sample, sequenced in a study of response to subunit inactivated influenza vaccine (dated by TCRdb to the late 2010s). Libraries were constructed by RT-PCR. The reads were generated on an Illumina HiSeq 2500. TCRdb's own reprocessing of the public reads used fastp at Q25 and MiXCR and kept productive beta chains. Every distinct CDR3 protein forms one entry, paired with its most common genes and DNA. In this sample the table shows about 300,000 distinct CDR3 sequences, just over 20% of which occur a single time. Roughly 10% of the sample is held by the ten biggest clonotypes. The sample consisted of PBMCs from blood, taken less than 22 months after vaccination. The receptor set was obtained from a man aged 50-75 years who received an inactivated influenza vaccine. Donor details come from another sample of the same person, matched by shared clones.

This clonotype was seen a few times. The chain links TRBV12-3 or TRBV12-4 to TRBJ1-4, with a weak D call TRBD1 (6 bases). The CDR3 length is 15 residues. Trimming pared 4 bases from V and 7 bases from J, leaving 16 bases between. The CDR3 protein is CASSYKGGGVEKLFF. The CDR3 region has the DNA TGTGCCAGCAGTTACAAAGGAGGGGGGGTTGAAAAACTGTTTTTT.

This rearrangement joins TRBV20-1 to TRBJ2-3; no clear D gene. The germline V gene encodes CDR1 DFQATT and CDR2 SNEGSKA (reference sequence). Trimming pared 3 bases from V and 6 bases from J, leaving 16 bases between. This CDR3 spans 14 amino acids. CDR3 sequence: CSASPVSVGDTQYF. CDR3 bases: TGCAGTGCTAGTCCAGTTTCGGTTGGGGATACGCAGTATTTT.

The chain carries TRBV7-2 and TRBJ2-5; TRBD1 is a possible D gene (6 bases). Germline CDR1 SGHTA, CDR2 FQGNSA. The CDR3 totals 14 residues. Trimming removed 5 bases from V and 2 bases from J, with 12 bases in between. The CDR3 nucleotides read TGTGCCAGCAGCCCCCAGGACAGACAAGAGACCCAGTACTTC. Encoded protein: CASSPQDRQETQYF. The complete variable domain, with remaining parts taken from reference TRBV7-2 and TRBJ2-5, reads GAGVSQSPSNKVTEKGKDVELRCDPISGHTALYWYRQSLGQGLEFLIYFQGNSAPDKSGLPSDRFSAERTGGSVSTLTIQRTQQEDSAVYLCASSPQDRQETQYFGPGTRLLVL.

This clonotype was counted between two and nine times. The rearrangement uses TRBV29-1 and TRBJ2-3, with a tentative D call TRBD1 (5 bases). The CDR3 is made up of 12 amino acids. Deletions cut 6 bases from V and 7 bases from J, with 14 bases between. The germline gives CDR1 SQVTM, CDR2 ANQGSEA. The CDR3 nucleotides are TGCAGCGTGCCCTTGGGGCAATATACGCAGTATTTT. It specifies CSVPLGQYTQYF.

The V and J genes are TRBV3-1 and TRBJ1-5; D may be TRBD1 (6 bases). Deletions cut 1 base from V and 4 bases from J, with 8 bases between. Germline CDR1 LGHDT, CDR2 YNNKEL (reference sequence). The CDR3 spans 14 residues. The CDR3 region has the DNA TGTGCCAGCAGCCAAGCAGGGGTAAATCAGCCCCAGCATTTT. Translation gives CASSQAGVNQPQHF.

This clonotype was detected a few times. The CDR3 sequence: CASSQDDGNTIYF. In DNA, the CDR3 is TGTGCCAGCAGCCAAGATGATGGAAACACCATATATTTT. The gene calls are TRBV14 and TRBJ1-3; no firm D call. The germline CDR1 and CDR2 sequences are SGHDN and FVKESK. The CDR3 has 13 residues. V was trimmed by 0 bases and J by 3 bases, leaving 3 bases between them.

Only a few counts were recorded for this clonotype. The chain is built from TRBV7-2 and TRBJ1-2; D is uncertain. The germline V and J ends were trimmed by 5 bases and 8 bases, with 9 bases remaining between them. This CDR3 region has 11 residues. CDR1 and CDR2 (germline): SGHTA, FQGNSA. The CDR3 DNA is TGTGCCAGCAGCCGAACACGAGGCTACACCTTC. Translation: CASSRTRGYTF.

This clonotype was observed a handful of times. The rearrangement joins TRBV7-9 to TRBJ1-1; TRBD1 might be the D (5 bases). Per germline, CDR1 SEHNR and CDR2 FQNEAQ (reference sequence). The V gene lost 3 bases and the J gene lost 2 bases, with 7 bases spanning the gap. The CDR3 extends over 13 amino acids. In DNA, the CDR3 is TGTGCCAGCAGCTTCGACAGTAACACTGAAGCTTTCTTT. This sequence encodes CASSFDSNTEAFF.

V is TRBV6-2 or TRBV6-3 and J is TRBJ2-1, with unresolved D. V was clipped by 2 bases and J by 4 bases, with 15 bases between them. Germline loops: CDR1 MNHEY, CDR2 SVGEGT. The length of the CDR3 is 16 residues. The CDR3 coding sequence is TGTGCCAGCAGTTACCTCCCGCGCGGAATTTACAATGAGCAGTTCTTC. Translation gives CASSYLPRGIYNEQFF.

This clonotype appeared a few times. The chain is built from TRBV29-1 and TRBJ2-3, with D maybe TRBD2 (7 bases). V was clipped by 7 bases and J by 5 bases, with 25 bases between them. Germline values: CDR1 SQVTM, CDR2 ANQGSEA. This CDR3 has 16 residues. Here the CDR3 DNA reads TGCAGCGCGGCCCGAGGGGGGGGCATTTCGTTAGATACGCAGTATTTT. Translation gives CSAARGGGISLDTQYF.

CDR3 coding DNA: TGCAGTGCTAGAGGTTCTAGCGGGCTTAGGGACGGGGAGCAGTACTTC. Its translation: CSARGSSGLRDGEQYF. The V call is TRBV20-1, the J call TRBJ2-7; 8 bases map to TRBD2. The germline CDR1 and CDR2 sequences are DFQATT and SNEGSKA (reference sequence). V was clipped by 1 base and J by 7 bases; unmatched bases: 15. CDR3 length equals 16 residues.

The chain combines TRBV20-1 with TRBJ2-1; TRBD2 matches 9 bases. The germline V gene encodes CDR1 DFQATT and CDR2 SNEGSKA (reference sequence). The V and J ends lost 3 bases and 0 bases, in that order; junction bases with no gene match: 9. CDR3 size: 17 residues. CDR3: CSARSLAGRSSYNEQFF. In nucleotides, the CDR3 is TGCAGTGCTAGGTCCCTAGCGGGAAGAAGCTCCTACAATGAGCAGTTCTTC.

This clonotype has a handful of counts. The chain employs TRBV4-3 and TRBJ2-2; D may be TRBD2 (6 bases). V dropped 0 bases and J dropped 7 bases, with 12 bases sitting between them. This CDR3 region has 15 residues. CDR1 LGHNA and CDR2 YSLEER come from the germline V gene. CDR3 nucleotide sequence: TGCGCCAGCAGCCAAGATAGCGGTTCGGACGGGGAGCTGTTTTTT. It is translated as CASSQDSGSDGELFF.

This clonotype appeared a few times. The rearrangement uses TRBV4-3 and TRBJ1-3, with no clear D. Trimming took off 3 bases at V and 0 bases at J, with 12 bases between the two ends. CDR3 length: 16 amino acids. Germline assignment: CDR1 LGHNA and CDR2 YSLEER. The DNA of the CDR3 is TGCGCCAGCAGCCAGGCCGGGAGTGGCTCTGGAAACACCATATATTTT. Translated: CASSQAGSGSGNTIYF.

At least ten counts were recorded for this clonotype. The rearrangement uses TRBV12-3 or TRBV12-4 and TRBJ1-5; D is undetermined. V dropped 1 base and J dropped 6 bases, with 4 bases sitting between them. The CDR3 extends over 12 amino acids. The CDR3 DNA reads TGTGCCAGCAGTTTAGGTAGTCAGCCCCAGCATTTT. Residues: CASSLGSQPQHF.

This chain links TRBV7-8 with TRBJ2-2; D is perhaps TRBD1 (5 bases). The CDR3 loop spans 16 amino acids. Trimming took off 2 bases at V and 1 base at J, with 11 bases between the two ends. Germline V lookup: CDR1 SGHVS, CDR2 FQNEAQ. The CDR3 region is CASSLTNRLNTGELFF. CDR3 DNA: TGTGCCAGCAGCTTAACTAACAGGCTGAACACCGGGGAGCTGTTTTTT.

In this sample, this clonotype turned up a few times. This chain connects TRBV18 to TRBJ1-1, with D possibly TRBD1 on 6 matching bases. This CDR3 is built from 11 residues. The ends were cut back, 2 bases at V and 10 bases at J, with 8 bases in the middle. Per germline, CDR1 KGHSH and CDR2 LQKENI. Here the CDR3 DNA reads TGTGCCAGCTCACCAAAACAGGGAGCTTTCTTT. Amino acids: CASSPKQGAFF.

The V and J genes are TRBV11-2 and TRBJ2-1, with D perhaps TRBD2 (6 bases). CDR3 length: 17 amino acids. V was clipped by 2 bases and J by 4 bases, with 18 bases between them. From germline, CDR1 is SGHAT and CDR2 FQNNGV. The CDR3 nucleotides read TGTGCCAGCAGCTTAAGGGCGGCGGGAACTTATTACAATGAGCAGTTCTTC. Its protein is CASSLRAAGTYYNEQFF.

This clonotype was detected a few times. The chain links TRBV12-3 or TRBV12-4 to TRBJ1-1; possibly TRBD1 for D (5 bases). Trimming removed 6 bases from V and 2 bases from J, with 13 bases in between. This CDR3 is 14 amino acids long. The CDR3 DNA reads TGTGCCAGCAGCCGTTTTCAGGGTAACACTGAAGCTTTCTTT. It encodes CASSRFQGNTEAFF.

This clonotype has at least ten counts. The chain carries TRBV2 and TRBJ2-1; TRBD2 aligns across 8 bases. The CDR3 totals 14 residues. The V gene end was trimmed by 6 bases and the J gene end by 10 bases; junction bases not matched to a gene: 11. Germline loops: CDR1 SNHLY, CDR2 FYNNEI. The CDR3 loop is CASRPIAGGLEQFF. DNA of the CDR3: TGTGCCAGCAGGCCGATCGCGGGGGGTCTAGAGCAGTTCTTC. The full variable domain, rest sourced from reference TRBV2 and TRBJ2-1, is EPEVTQTPSHQVTQMGQEVILRCVPISNHLYFYWYRQILGQKVEFLVSFYNNEISEKSEIFDDQFSVERPDGSNFTLKIRSTKLEDSAMYFCASRPIAGGLEQFFGPGTRLTVL.

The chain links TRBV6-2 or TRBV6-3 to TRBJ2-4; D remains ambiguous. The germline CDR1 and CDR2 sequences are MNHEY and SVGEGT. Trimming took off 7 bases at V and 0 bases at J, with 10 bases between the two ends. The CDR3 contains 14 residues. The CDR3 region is CASKTELAKNIQYF. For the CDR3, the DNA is TGTGCCAGCAAAACAGAGCTAGCCAAAAACATTCAGTACTTC.

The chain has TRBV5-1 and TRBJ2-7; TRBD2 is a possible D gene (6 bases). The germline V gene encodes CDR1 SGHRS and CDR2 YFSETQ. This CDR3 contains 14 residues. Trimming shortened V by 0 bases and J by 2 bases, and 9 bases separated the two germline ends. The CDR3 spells CASSLEASAYEQYF. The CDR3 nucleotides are TGCGCCAGCAGCTTGGAGGCTAGCGCCTACGAGCAGTACTTC.

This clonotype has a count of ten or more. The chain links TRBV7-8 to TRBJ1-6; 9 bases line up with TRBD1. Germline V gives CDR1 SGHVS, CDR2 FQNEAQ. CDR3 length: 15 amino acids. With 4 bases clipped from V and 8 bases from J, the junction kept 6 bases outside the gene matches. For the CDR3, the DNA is TGTGCCAGCAGCTGGAGGAGGACAGGGGATTCACCCCTCCACTTT. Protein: CASSWRRTGDSPLHF.

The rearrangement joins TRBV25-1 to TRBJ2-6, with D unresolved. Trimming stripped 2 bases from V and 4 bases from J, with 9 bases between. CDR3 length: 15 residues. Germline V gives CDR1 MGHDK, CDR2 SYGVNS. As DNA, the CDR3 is TGTGCCAGCAGTGAAGGAAGGGCCGGGGCCAACGTCCTGACTTTC. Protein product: CASSEGRAGANVLTF.

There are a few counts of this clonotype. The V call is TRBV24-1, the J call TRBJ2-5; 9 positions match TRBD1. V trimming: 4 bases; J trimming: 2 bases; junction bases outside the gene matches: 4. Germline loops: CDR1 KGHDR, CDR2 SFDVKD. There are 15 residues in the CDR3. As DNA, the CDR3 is TGTGCCACCAGTGACTTTGGGACAGGGCAAGAGACCCAGTACTTC. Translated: CATSDFGTGQETQYF.

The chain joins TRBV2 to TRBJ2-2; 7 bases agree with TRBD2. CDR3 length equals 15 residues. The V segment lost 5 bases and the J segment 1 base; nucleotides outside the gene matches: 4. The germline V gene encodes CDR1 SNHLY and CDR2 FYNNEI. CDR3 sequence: CASSNSGLNTGELFF. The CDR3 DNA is TGTGCCAGCAGTAATAGCGGGTTGAACACCGGGGAGCTGTTTTTT.